The following is a TCR beta chain sequence with its context. V lost 4 bases, J lost 4 bases, and 11 bases lay in between. This CDR3 is 13 amino acids long. Germline V gene data show CDR1 as MNHEY and CDR2 as SVGAGI. TCRdb reanalysed the RT-PCR reads using MiXCR and keeps one entry per CDR3 protein. The sample has under 20,000 distinct CDR3 sequences, 65% to 75% seen once. This specimen belongs to a study of yellow fever vaccine responses in identical twins. The sequencing here drew on T cells from blood (PBMCs), unsorted or a sorted subset (not recorded which), taken before or after yellow fever vaccination (not recorded which). This receptor was taken from a woman in her late teens or twenties who received the yellow fever vaccine. V is TRBV6-5 and J is TRBJ2-7, with D tentatively TRBD2 (5 bases). CDR3 DNA: TGTGCCAGCAGTTTCCTACTAGGTTACGAGCAGTACTTC. It codes for CASSFLLGYEQYF.